This entry lists 2 T cell receptor beta chains sequenced from one sample in a study of blood T cell repertoires in COVID-19. Method: immunoSEQ multiplex PCR; TCRdb's copy keeps in-frame clones and lacks some. The table includes 250,000 to 350,000 clones, approximately 90% detected once. The specimen was PBMCs or T cells enriched from blood (not recorded which). The receptors originated from a woman aged 40-49 years who had recovered from COVID-19.

The V and J genes are TRBV6-2 or TRBV6-3 and TRBJ2-1; 7 bases match TRBD2. Germline V lookup: CDR1 MNHEY, CDR2 SVGEGT. The J segment lost 0 bases and the V segment lost 5 bases, leaving 13 bases of the junction unmatched. CDR3 length: 18 amino acids. The CDR3 region is CASSTTLAVRGSYNEQFF. In nucleotides, the CDR3 is TGTGCCAGCAGTACCACCCTAGCGGTACGAGGCTCCTACAATGAGCAGTTCTTC.

The chain has TRBV3-1 (or the pseudogene TRBV3-2) and TRBJ2-2; tentative D call: TRBD1 (5 bases). V shed 0 bases and J shed 2 bases, with 7 bases lying between them. Germline values: CDR1 LGHDT, CDR2 YNNKEL (reference sequence). The CDR3 length is 15 residues. The CDR3 sequence: CASSQEGANTGELFF. CDR3 DNA: TGTGCCAGCAGCCAAGAAGGGGCCAACACCGGGGAGCTGTTTTTT.